These 16 T cell receptor beta chains were sequenced from one sample in a study of blood T cells in healthy people across ages. A second PCR, run for roughly 7 to 12 cycles, used a sample-barcoded 5' primer plus a J-beta primer mix. TCRdb independently ran MiXCR on the 5' RACE reads; one entry per CDR3 protein. This sample has 550,000 to 600,000 distinct CDR3 sequences; about 26% occur once, and the top ten carry roughly 18%. The sample consisted of blood. The source is a woman aged 70-85 years in good health.

This clonotype was seen only a few times. This chain links TRBV30 with TRBJ2-1; D possibly corresponds to TRBD2 (5 bases). The DNA matches TRBJ2-5 better at its end, which makes the J call doubtful. The CDR3 runs 14 residues. The germline gives CDR1 GTSNPN, CDR2 SVGIG (reference sequence). CDR3 protein: CAWSVGGSQETQYF. The CDR3 DNA follows: TGTGCCTGGAGTGTTGGCGGGTCCCAAGAGACCCAGTACTTC.

This clonotype was picked up many times. This sequence joins TRBV7-2 and TRBJ2-7, with TRBD1 matching 9 bases. Germline V CDR1 and CDR2: SGHTA, FQGNSA. The CDR3 is 13 residues long. The V gene end was trimmed by 7 bases and the J gene end by 2 bases; junction bases not matched to a gene: 3. CDR3 in DNA: TGTGCCAGCAAGGACAGGGGAGCCTACGAGCAGTACTTC. This sequence encodes CASKDRGAYEQYF.

In this sample, this clonotype turned up a few times. The CDR3 sequence is CATMDRDNQPQHF. The DNA of the CDR3 is TGTGCCACCATGGACAGGGATAATCAGCCCCAGCATTTT. The chain recombines TRBV15 with TRBJ1-5; 8 nucleotides match TRBD1. The germline V gene has CDR1 LNHNV and CDR2 YYDKDF (reference sequence). This CDR3 comprises 13 residues. The J segment lost 4 bases and the V segment lost 7 bases, leaving 3 bases of the junction unmatched.

This clonotype appeared a few times. The rearrangement uses TRBV12-3 or TRBV12-4 and TRBJ1-2, with D perhaps matching TRBD1 (5 bases). This CDR3 region has 14 residues. Trimming took off 6 bases at V and 4 bases at J, with 15 bases between the two ends. In nucleotides, the CDR3 is TGTGCCAGCAGACGGCCCTCAGGGAGCTATGGCTACACCTTC. Protein: CASRRPSGSYGYTF.

This clonotype has more than one count but fewer than ten. The genes are TRBV10-3 and TRBJ1-5; no clear D gene. V lost 8 bases and J 5 bases, leaving 22 bases between the germline ends. This CDR3 has 16 residues. The germline CDR1 and CDR2 sequences are ENHRY and SYGVKD. CDR3 sequence reads: CAIANVRGNVDQPQHF. The CDR3 nucleotides are TGTGCCATCGCGAACGTACGGGGTAATGTCGATCAGCCCCAGCATTTT.

This chain uses TRBV7-2 with TRBJ2-5; perhaps D is TRBD1 or TRBD2 (5 bases each). The CDR3 is 14 amino acids. Germline V gene sequence: CDR1 SGHTA, CDR2 FQGNSA. The V and J ends lost 7 bases and 2 bases respectively, with 14 bases between them. CDR3 amino acids: CASTQGRTQETQYF. CDR3 coding DNA: TGTGCCAGCACCCAGGGACGGACACAAGAGACCCAGTACTTC.

This chain joins TRBV27 and TRBJ1-5; D is ambiguous. This CDR3 has 16 residues. The ends were cut back, 3 bases at V and 1 base at J, with 13 bases in the middle. Germline V gene lookup returns CDR1 MNHEY and CDR2 SMNVEV (reference sequence). The CDR3 DNA reads as TGTGCCAGCAGTTTGGGTAGTCCGGGGAGCAATCAGCCCCAGCATTTT. Protein: CASSLGSPGSNQPQHF.

The sample holds a few counts of this clonotype. The V call is TRBV6-5, the J call TRBJ1-2; D is ambiguous. From germline, CDR1 is MNHEY and CDR2 SVGAGI. With 0 bases removed from V and 0 bases from J, the gap between germline ends came to 8 bases. There are 15 residues in the CDR3. CDR3: CASSYSFSSNYGYTF. CDR3 DNA sequence: TGTGCCAGCAGTTACTCCTTCAGTTCTAACTATGGCTACACCTTC.

The CDR3 loop reads CASSLVLGEQYF. CDR3 nucleotides: TGTGCCAGCAGCTTAGTTTTGGGCGAGCAGTACTTC. The chain couples TRBV7-9 to TRBJ2-7; D unclear. Germline V lookup: CDR1 SEHNR, CDR2 FQNEAQ (reference sequence). This CDR3 spans 12 amino acids. Trimming cost V 1 base and J 6 bases, with 7 bases left between them.

This clonotype has more than one count but fewer than ten. This chain links TRBV5-8 with TRBJ2-5; no definite D call. The CDR3 loop spans 15 amino acids. Germline V gene lookup returns CDR1 SGHTS and CDR2 YDEGEE. V lost 4 bases and J 5 bases, leaving 18 bases between the germline ends. The CDR3 DNA reads TGTGCCAGCAGCGGCCCGAGGTTGCAGAAGGAGACCCAGTACTTC. It translates to CASSGPRLQKETQYF.

The V call is TRBV7-9, the J call TRBJ2-3; tentative D call: TRBD1 (6 bases). The CDR3 has 14 amino acids. V was trimmed by 4 bases and J by 5 bases, leaving 13 bases between them. Germline assignment: CDR1 SEHNR and CDR2 FQNEAQ (reference sequence). The CDR3 bases are TGTGCCAGCAGCTCGACGGACAGTAAAGATACGCAGTATTTT. This sequence encodes CASSSTDSKDTQYF.

Concerning this clonotype: Since a much larger clone is just one base distant, this may be a read error. Here the CDR3 DNA reads TGCGCCAGCAGCCAACCCCTTATCTCCTACGAGCAGCACTTC. Translation: CASSQPLISYEQHF. V gene TRBV4-1 combines with J gene TRBJ2-5; D call uncertain. This CDR3 is built from 14 residues. The germline gives CDR1 MGHRA, CDR2 YSYEKL.

In this sample, this clonotype turned up a few times. The chain is built from TRBV6-2 or TRBV6-3 and TRBJ1-2; the D is unclear. Germline values: CDR1 MNHEY, CDR2 SVGEGT. The germline V and J ends were trimmed by 2 bases and 8 bases, with 12 bases remaining between them. There are 13 residues in the CDR3. CDR3 sequence reads: CASSYPASGGYTF. The CDR3 nucleotides read TGTGCCAGCAGTTACCCTGCCTCGGGAGGCTACACCTTC.

V gene TRBV20-1 combines with J gene TRBJ1-2; D gene unclear. The CDR3 has 13 residues. V lost 2 bases and J lost 3, with 10 bases in between. The germline CDR1 and CDR2 sequences are DFQATT and SNEGSKA (reference sequence). The CDR3 loop reads CSARSQVDYGYTF. The DNA of the CDR3 is TGCAGTGCTAGAAGCCAGGTCGACTATGGCTACACCTTC.

The chain couples TRBV20-1 to TRBJ2-5; D tentatively fits TRBD1 or TRBD2 (6 bases each). Germline lookup yields CDR1 DFQATT and CDR2 SNEGSKA (reference sequence). CDR3 length: 13 residues. V lost 6 bases and J 5 bases, leaving 16 bases between the germline ends. The CDR3 DNA reads as TGCAGTGCCCCCACGGGGGCAGGTGAGACCCAGTACTTC. This codes for CSAPTGAGETQYF.

Notes on this clonotype: The junction does not match germline at one end; this may be a read error. The gene calls are TRBV6-2 or TRBV6-3 and TRBJ2-5; 10 bases map to TRBD1. This CDR3 comprises 14 residues. Germline V gene data show CDR1 as MNHEY and CDR2 as SVGEGT. CDR3 region: CACRRTGGQEAQYF. As DNA, the CDR3 is TGTGCCTGCAGACGGACAGGGGGACAAGAGGCCCAGTACTTC.